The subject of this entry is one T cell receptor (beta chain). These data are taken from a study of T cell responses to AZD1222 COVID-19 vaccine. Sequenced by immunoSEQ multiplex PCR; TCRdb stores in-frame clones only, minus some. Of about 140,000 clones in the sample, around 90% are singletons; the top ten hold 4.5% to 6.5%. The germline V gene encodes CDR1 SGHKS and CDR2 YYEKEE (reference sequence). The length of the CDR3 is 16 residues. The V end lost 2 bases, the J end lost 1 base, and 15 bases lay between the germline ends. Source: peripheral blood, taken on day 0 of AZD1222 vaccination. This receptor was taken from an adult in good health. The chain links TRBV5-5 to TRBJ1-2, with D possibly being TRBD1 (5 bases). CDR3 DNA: TGTGCCAGCAGCTTTGGTCAGGGCCGAGTTAACTATGGCTACACCTTC. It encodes CASSFGQGRVNYGYTF.